A selection of T cell receptor beta chains follows, all from one sample in a study of blood T cells in healthy people across ages. TCRdb re-called the 5' RACE reads through MiXCR, storing one row per CDR3 protein. The sample consists of 800,000 or so distinct CDR3 sequences, around 62% of them appearing once. The sample taken for sequencing was blood. Receptors originate from a man younger than 40 in good health. Both conserved end residues are part of each CDR3. D genes are given only for firm matches. Only some rows state a clone size, as once, few, many or a class for expanded clones.

>TRBJ2-1|.|.|TRBV9
CASSQGSGGAYNEQFF
TGTGCCAGCAGCCAAGGTTCGGGGGGCGCCTACAATGAGCAGTTCTTC
>TRBJ1-2|.|.|TRBV20-1
CSARDGQGGSYGYTF
TGCAGTGCTAGAGATGGTCAGGGTGGGAGCTATGGCTACACCTTC
>TRBJ2-3|.|TRBD2|TRBV3-1
CASSQDQGLAGGPTTQYF
TGTGCCAGCAGCCAAGATCAAGGACTAGCGGGGGGCCCGACTACGCAGTATTTT
>TRBJ2-1|.|TRBD2|TRBV5-1
CASSPRSSGGSHNEQFF
TGCGCCAGCAGCCCCCGAAGTAGCGGGGGGTCTCACAATGAGCAGTTCTTC
>TRBJ1-1|.|.|TRBV9
CASSAGDNRYTEAFF
TGTGCCAGCAGCGCGGGGGACAACCGGTACACTGAAGCTTTCTTT
>TRBJ1-1|.|TRBD1|TRBV11-2
CASSVGQGGHTEAFF
TGTGCCAGCAGCGTGGGACAGGGGGGACACACTGAAGCTTTCTTT
>TRBJ1-1|.|.|TRBV2
CASSAPGAGLTTEAFF
TGTGCCAGCAGTGCCCCCGGGGCGGGCCTGACGACTGAAGCTTTCTTT
>TRBJ1-4|.|.|TRBV10-3
CAIREGAAVNEKLFF
TGTGCCATCAGGGAAGGAGCGGCGGTTAATGAAAAACTGTTTTTT
>TRBJ2-7|.|TRBD1|TRBV18
CASSPQGALDTQYF
TGTGCCAGCTCACCACAGGGGGCTCTAGATACGCAGTATTTC
>TRBJ2-7|few|TRBD2|TRBV5-8
CASSGLAGDEQYF
TGTGCCAGCAGCGGTCTTGCGGGAGACGAGCAGTACTTC
>TRBJ1-2|few|TRBD1|TRBV7-2
CASSRGQGERGYTF
TGTGCCAGCAGCCGTGGACAGGGTGAGAGGGGCTACACCTTC
>TRBJ2-1|.|TRBD1|TRBV11-2
CASSLRGTGSYNEQFF
TGTGCCAGCAGCTTAAGGGGGACAGGCTCCTACAATGAGCAGTTCTTC
>TRBJ1-6|.|.|TRBV4-3
CASSQEGHGRSPLHF
TGCGCCAGCAGCCAAGAAGGCCATGGGCGTTCACCCCTCCACTTT
>TRBJ2-7|.|.|TRBV20-1
CSARYYEQYF
TGCAGTGCCCGTTACTACGAGCAGTACTTC
>TRBJ2-5|.|.|TRBV4-1
CASSQVSVETQYF
TGCGCCAGCAGCCAAGTTAGTGTGGAGACCCAGTACTTC
>TRBJ2-3|.|.|TRBV6-6
CASSSSDSGGTDTQYF
TGTGCCAGCAGTTCTTCAGACAGTGGGGGTACAGATACGCAGTATTTT
>TRBJ2-7|.|TRBD1|TRBV14
CASSQGRTGIMSEQYF
TGTGCCAGCAGCCAAGGAAGGACAGGGATCATGAGCGAGCAGTACTTC
>TRBJ1-1|.|TRBD1|TRBV7-3
CASSARQGKNTEAFF
TGTGCCAGCAGCGCCCGACAGGGAAAGAACACTGAAGCTTTCTTT
>TRBJ1-2|.|TRBD1|TRBV6-1
CASSDWTGGGYTF
TGTGCCAGCAGTGACTGGACAGGAGGCGGCTACACCTTC
>TRBJ1-5|.|TRBD1|TRBV29-1
CSVGDSQPQHF
TGCAGCGTGGGGGACAGCCAGCCCCAGCATTTT